This T cell receptor beta chain was profiled in a study of CD8+CD57+ T cells in acquired aplastic anemia. Notes on the study in general: Patients and controls shared over 25 CD8+ CDR3 sequences, which appeared highly expressed in patients and within their immunodominant clones.

Genomic DNA templated the TCR beta VDJ and CDR3 profiling. TCRdb recomputed calls from the reads with MiXCR, one row per CDR3 protein. The sample lists approximately 380,000 distinct CDR3 sequences; roughly 64% were seen once. Germline CDR1 and CDR2: ENHRY and SYGVKD. The CDR3 contains 12 residues. Between the trimmed V and J ends, which lost 0 bases and 8 bases, there was a span of 4 bases. This clonotype was picked up many times. Its antigen is still unknown. This clonotype was sampled from a human donor in good health, serving as a control. The chain uses TRBV10-3 and TRBJ1-4, with unresolved D. The sequencing input was sorted CD4+, CD8+, or CD8+CD57+ T cells (not recorded which) from PBMCs. The CDR3 DNA sequence: TGTGCCATCAGTGAGTCGGACGAAAAACTGTTTTTT. Translating it yields CAISESDEKLFF.